This T cell receptor (beta chain) was profiled in a study of human T cells and chemical hapten exposure. Overall study: Patients were given diphenylcyclopropenone on the scalp weekly across the roughly 25-week study. Study-wide results and limits: Compared with pre-sensitization or healthy control sets, expanded TCRs clustered more.

TCRdb re-derived calls from the RACE reads in MiXCR, one entry per CDR3 protein. The sample consists of just over 350,000 distinct CDR3 sequences, about 6% of them appearing once. Sample time point: patch test 2, 6 weeks after DPC sensitization. The treatment is: therapeutic diphenylcyclopropenone sensitization with weekly scalp DPC. In its sample, this clonotype was seen a few times. Its antigen is not identified. The clonotype was recovered from a woman aged 18 to 35 with alopecia areata. Some clones in this sample may be carry-over from other donors' samples. The source material was whole blood, sampled in connection with sensitization to the hapten diphenylcyclopropenone (DPC).

The CDR3 bases are TGTGCCAGCAGCTTAACGCGGGGCCTGGCCAATGAAAAACTGTTTTTT. The encoded protein is CASSLTRGLANEKLFF. The V call is TRBV7-3, the J call TRBJ1-4; tentatively, D is TRBD1 (5 bases). The CDR3 loop spans 16 amino acids. The V end was cut by 0 bases, the J end by 5 bases, with 13 bases between. In germline, CDR1 is SGHTA, CDR2 FQGTGA.